This T cell receptor beta chain was recorded in a study of graft-versus-host responses after intestinal transplantation (dated by TCRdb to the early 2020s). For the wider study: The transplants that recipients received were multivisceral, liver-intestinal, or isolated intestinal. Every recipient was given anti-thymocyte globulin induction, then maintenance tacrolimus and steroids for 3 to 4 years. Bulk TCR-beta CDR3 sequencing was used to track graft-versus-host and host-versus-graft alloreactive T cell clones in the graft, circulation and bone marrow after intestinal transplantation. To identify alloreactive clones, pre-transplant mixed lymphocyte reaction products were sequenced and compared with unstimulated pre-transplant donor and recipient T cells. Of the roughly 24 intestinal transplant recipients enrolled in the cohort, one of whom was a retransplant, a few patients without pretransplant specimens were excluded. Donor T cell macrochimerism was defined as a peak of at least 4% donor T cells among recipient peripheral blood mononuclear cells. Rather than going through the commercial service, samples from a few later patients were sequenced in-house on an Illumina MiSeq and processed with MiXCR. Results and caveats for the whole study, not just this receptor: Peak levels of circulating GvH clones were associated with declines in HvG clones early after transplant. GvH clones were found in recipient bone marrow, and some of the GvH clones appeared earlier in ileal mucosa or blood, which is consistent with an intestinal mucosal origin. In the allografts of patients with donor T cell macrochimerism, GvH to HvG T cell clonal ratios were high. The relatively low number and heterogeneity of intestinal transplant patients limited the conclusions.

The CDR3 runs 12 amino acids, cysteine and phenylalanine included. The sequence is cut down to CDR3 DNA, 36 bases in frame from base 1. Trimming takes 6 bases from V and 3 bases from J, and the germline ends sit 8 bases apart. CDR1 and CDR2 are read off the germline V gene as MRHNA and SNTAGT. To isolate intraepithelial and lamina propria lymphocytes from graft specimens, dithiothreitol, EDTA incubations and collagenase D digestion were used. Serial intestinal graft biopsy specimens collected up to 600 days after transplant underwent bulk TCR-beta sequencing. Libraries were constructed by the immunoSEQ multiplex PCR assay. For most patients, genomic DNA was subjected to high-throughput TCR-beta CDR3 sequencing by Adaptive Biotechnologies. Per the original workflow: Adaptive's ImmunoSEQ software was the source of the TCR sequencing data for approximately 18 patients, while a few other patients were processed with MiXCR and VDJtools. CDR3 nucleotide sequences shared by donor and recipient were removed because the origin of these sequences could not be assigned. To be classed as alloreactive, a clone needed at least 2-fold expansion over unstimulated cells and a minimum CFSE-low frequency of 0.002% (template counts) or 0.001% (read counts). Clones were considered mappable if detected in sequenced pre-transplant spleen, lymph node, or MLR CFSE-low populations of the donor or recipient. The cumulative frequency of alloreactive clones was calculated as a percentage of all sequences, weighted by copy number. Entries here come from immuneACCESS through TCRdb and include only in-frame sequences with V and J called. Some clones fail to appear in such tables; in the studies checked, an unresolved V gene covers under half of the shortfall, and the cause of the remainder is unknown. From that table come the V and J calls and clone size; the DNA was used to work out D and trimming. This sample holds roughly 7,600 clones; around four fifths were observed only once. The top ten clonotypes cover roughly a tenth of the sample.

In the case of this clone: Its specific antigen is unknown. No base quality information exists; no much larger clone differs at one position.

This sequence uses TRBV6-4 and TRBJ1-1; perhaps TRBD1 is the D gene, with 5 bases matching. This specimen was ileum tissue, taken about 130 days after transplant. This TCR was sampled from a human patient who received an intestinal transplant, so some T cells may come from the graft donor. This receptor carries the CDR3 CASRTDDTEAFF. The DNA reads TGTGCCAGCAGGACAGATGACACTGAAGCTTTCTTT.